This TCR beta chain was identified during a study of blood T cell repertoires in COVID-19. At the level of the study: Researchers got acute and convalescent COVID-19 samples from the United States, Italy and Spain. Nucleic acid was either cDNA or gDNA, and it came from T cells, B-cell-depleted T cells, or PBMCs.

Authors' analysis steps: How many nucleated cells were present was estimated from reference gene primer amplification. The repertoire was sequenced with immunoSEQ multiplex PCR; TCRdb's copy has only in-frame clones and lacks some. V and J calls and clone size are as listed in that table; D and trimming were resolved from the DNA. The sample holds about half a million clones, approximately 83% seen once. Ten or more counts support this clone. Distinct nucleotide sequences in the sample also encode this CDR3. This TCR was recovered from a human donor in a cohort sampled during active COVID-19. The sequenced material came from peripheral blood.

Here the CDR3 DNA reads TGTGCCAGCAGCTTGGGACTAGCTCAAGAGACCCAGTACTTC. Amino acids: CASSLGLAQETQYF. The chain recombines TRBV7-9 with TRBJ2-5; the match to TRBD2 covers 9 bases. CDR1 and CDR2 from the germline V gene are SEHNR and FQNEAQ (reference sequence). The CDR3 spans 14 residues. Trimming removed 3 bases from V and 2 bases from J; junction bases left unmatched: 1.